This T cell receptor beta chain stems from a study of blood T cell repertoires in COVID-19. Study details: T cells, B-cell-depleted T cells, or PBMCs provided the cDNA or gDNA that served as material.

Using immunoSEQ multiplex PCR, the repertoire was profiled, and TCRdb retains in-frame clones only, with some absent. The sample carries over 120,000 clones, roughly 80% recorded once. This receptor was taken from a woman aged 50 to 60 with active or convalescent COVID-19. Sample: peripheral blood.

CDR3 loop: CASSLASGTTSYEQYF. DNA for the CDR3: TGTGCCAGCAGCTTAGCATCCGGGACTACCTCCTACGAGCAGTACTTC. This sequence joins TRBV7-2 and TRBJ2-7; 7 positions match TRBD2. Germline trimming cut 0 bases from V and 0 bases from J; bases unmatched to any gene: 5. Germline CDR1 and CDR2: SGHTA and FQGNSA. The CDR3 has 16 residues.